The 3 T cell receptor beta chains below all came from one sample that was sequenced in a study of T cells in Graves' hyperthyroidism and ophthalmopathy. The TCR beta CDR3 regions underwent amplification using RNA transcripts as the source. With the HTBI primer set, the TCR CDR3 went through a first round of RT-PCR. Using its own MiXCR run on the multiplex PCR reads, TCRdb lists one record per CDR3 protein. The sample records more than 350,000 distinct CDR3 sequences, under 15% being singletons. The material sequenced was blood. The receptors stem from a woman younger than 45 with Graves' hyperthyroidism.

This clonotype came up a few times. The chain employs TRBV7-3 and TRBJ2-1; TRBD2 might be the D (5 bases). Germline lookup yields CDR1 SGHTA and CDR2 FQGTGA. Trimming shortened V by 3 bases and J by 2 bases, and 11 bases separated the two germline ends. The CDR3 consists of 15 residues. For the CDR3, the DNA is TGTGCCAGCAGCTTCAACAGCGGTCCCTACAATGAGCAGTTCTTC. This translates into CASSFNSGPYNEQFF.

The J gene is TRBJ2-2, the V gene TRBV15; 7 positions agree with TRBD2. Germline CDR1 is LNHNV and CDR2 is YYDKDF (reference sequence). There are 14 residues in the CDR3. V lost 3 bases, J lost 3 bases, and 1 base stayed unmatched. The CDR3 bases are TGTGCCACCAGCAGGGGGGGGGACACCGGGGAGCTGTTTTTT. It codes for CATSRGGDTGELFF.

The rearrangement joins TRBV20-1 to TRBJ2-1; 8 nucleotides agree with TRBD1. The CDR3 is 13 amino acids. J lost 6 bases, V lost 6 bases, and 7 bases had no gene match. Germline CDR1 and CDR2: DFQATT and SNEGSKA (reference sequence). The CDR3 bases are TGCAGTGCCCCCAGGACAGGGATCAATGAGCAGTTCTTC. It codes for CSAPRTGINEQFF.